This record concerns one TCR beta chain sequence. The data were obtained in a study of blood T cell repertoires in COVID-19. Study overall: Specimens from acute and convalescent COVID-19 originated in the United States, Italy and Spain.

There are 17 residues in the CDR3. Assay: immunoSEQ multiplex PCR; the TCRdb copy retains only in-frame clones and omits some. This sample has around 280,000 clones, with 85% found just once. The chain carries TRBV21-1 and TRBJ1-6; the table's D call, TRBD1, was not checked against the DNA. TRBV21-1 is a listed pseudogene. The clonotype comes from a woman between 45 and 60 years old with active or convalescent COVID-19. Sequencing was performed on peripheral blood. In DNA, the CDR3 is TGTGCCAGCAGCAAAGGAAACAGGAGCTCCTATAATTCACCCCTCCACTTT. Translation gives CASSKGNRSSYNSPLHF.